Listed below are T cell receptor beta chains from one sample, sequenced in a study of CD8 T cells in ankylosing spondylitis. TCRdb reprocessed the 5' RACE reads with MiXCR, giving one entry per CDR3 protein. The table has under 950,000 distinct CDR3 sequences, around 19% seen once. Sequences were obtained from blood, either unsorted or a sorted T cell fraction (not recorded which). The receptor set was obtained from a male donor with ankylosing spondylitis. Both conserved end residues are part of each CDR3. Fields, in order: clone size, D gene, V gene, J gene, CDR3 DNA, CDR3 protein. A D gene is named only where the DNA matches it firmly. Not all rows give a size; the values are once, few, many and, for expanded clones, a class.

clone_size: NA; d_call: TRBD2; v_call: TRBV7-3; j_call: TRBJ2-1; cdr3_nt: TGTGCCAGCAGCTCTTGGGGGGGGACGGCCGAAGAGCAGTTCTTC; cdr3_aa: CASSSWGGTAEEQFF
clone_size: NA; d_call: NA; v_call: TRBV4-1; j_call: TRBJ2-3; cdr3_nt: TGCGCCAGCAGCCACAACCCCACCAGGGGGGCTATAGATACGCAGTATTTT; cdr3_aa: CASSHNPTRGAIDTQYF
clone_size: NA; d_call: NA; v_call: TRBV20-1; j_call: TRBJ2-1; cdr3_nt: TGCAGTGTCCTGGGGATTGTAGATGAGCAGTTCTTC; cdr3_aa: CSVLGIVDEQFF
clone_size: NA; d_call: TRBD1; v_call: TRBV12-3/TRBV12-4; j_call: TRBJ1-3; cdr3_nt: TGTGCCAGCAGCCGGGACAGCCGCCCCTCTGGAAACACCATATATTTT; cdr3_aa: CASSRDSRPSGNTIYF
clone_size: few; d_call: TRBD1; v_call: TRBV6-1; j_call: TRBJ2-4; cdr3_nt: TGTGCCAGCAGTCAAGGGACAGGGAACGTCAAAAACATTCAGTACTTC; cdr3_aa: CASSQGTGNVKNIQYF
clone_size: few; d_call: NA; v_call: TRBV4-1; j_call: TRBJ1-4; cdr3_nt: TGCGCCAGCAGCCAAGGGAGGGGAGGGTTTGCTGAAAAACTGTTTTTT; cdr3_aa: CASSQGRGGFAEKLFF
clone_size: few; d_call: NA; v_call: TRBV29-1; j_call: TRBJ2-2; cdr3_nt: TGCAGCGTTGTTACAGGGATGAACACCGGGGAGCTGTTTTTT; cdr3_aa: CSVVTGMNTGELFF
clone_size: NA; d_call: TRBD1; v_call: TRBV12-3/TRBV12-4; j_call: TRBJ2-3; cdr3_nt: TGTGCCACTACCCCAAGTGGGGGACAGCGGTCAGGTACGCAGTATTTT; cdr3_aa: CATTPSGGQRSGTQYF
clone_size: NA; d_call: NA; v_call: TRBV4-1; j_call: TRBJ2-2; cdr3_nt: TGCGCCAGCAGCCACTGGGACGGTAACACCGGGGAGCTGTTTTTT; cdr3_aa: CASSHWDGNTGELFF
clone_size: NA; d_call: NA; v_call: TRBV7-2; j_call: TRBJ2-2; cdr3_nt: TGTGCCAGCAGCTTAATGGAATTTGGAACCGGGGAGCTGTTTTTT; cdr3_aa: CASSLMEFGTGELFF
clone_size: NA; d_call: TRBD1; v_call: TRBV7-9; j_call: TRBJ2-3; cdr3_nt: TGTGCCAGCAGCTTGGACAGGGGAAAAAATACGCAGTATTTT; cdr3_aa: CASSLDRGKNTQYF
clone_size: NA; d_call: NA; v_call: TRBV6-1; j_call: TRBJ1-2; cdr3_nt: TGTGCCAGCAGCAGGTCGCCTGACTATGGCTACACCTTC; cdr3_aa: CASSRSPDYGYTF
clone_size: few; d_call: TRBD2; v_call: TRBV7-3; j_call: TRBJ2-3; cdr3_nt: TGTGCCAGCAGCTTAATCGGGGGGGGGCAAACAGATACGCAGTATTTT; cdr3_aa: CASSLIGGGQTDTQYF
clone_size: many; d_call: TRBD2; v_call: TRBV19; j_call: TRBJ2-1; cdr3_nt: TGTGCCAGTAGTATCGGACTAGCGGGACCTAATGAGCAGTTCTTC; cdr3_aa: CASSIGLAGPNEQFF
clone_size: NA; d_call: TRBD2; v_call: TRBV7-2; j_call: TRBJ2-7; cdr3_nt: TGTGCCAGCAGCTTCCCAGCGGGAGGGCCTACCCCTCTCGAGCAGTACTTC; cdr3_aa: CASSFPAGGPTPLEQYF
clone_size: many; d_call: TRBD2; v_call: TRBV4-2; j_call: TRBJ2-7; cdr3_nt: TGTGCCAGCAGCCCGGCTAGCGGGAGGGCCGGGTCCCACGAGCAGTACTTC; cdr3_aa: CASSPASGRAGSHEQYF
clone_size: few; d_call: TRBD2; v_call: TRBV4-2; j_call: TRBJ2-2; cdr3_nt: TGTGCCAGCAGCCATCTACTAGCGGGAGGGGACACCGGGGAGCTGTTTTTT; cdr3_aa: CASSHLLAGGDTGELFF
clone_size: NA; d_call: TRBD2; v_call: TRBV7-2; j_call: TRBJ2-3; cdr3_nt: TGTGCCAGCAGCCCCCGGGGGGACCGGTTATCAGATACGCAGTATTTT; cdr3_aa: CASSPRGDRLSDTQYF
clone_size: NA; d_call: NA; v_call: TRBV11-2; j_call: TRBJ2-7; cdr3_nt: TGTGCCAGCAGACCCGAGGGCTACGAGCAGTACTTC; cdr3_aa: CASRPEGYEQYF
clone_size: many; d_call: TRBD1; v_call: TRBV12-3/TRBV12-4; j_call: TRBJ2-2; cdr3_nt: TGTGCCAGCAGTTTTTGGGACAGTGTCACCGGGGAGCTGTTTTTT; cdr3_aa: CASSFWDSVTGELFF
clone_size: few; d_call: NA; v_call: TRBV5-1; j_call: TRBJ1-1; cdr3_nt: TGCGCCAGCAGCTTGGTGGGGCCAATGAACACTGAAGCTTTCTTT; cdr3_aa: CASSLVGPMNTEAFF
clone_size: few; d_call: NA; v_call: TRBV20-1; j_call: TRBJ2-7; cdr3_nt: TGCAGTGCCACAGATCGCGGGCACTACGAGCAGTACTTC; cdr3_aa: CSATDRGHYEQYF
clone_size: few; d_call: NA; v_call: TRBV7-2; j_call: TRBJ1-3; cdr3_nt: TGTGCCAGCCGGCAAGGCGGCTCTGGAAACACCATATATTTT; cdr3_aa: CASRQGGSGNTIYF
clone_size: NA; d_call: NA; v_call: TRBV12-3/TRBV12-4; j_call: TRBJ2-6; cdr3_nt: TGTGCCAGCAGTTTAAAGTCCAGTTCCTCTGGGGCCAACGTCCTGACTTTC; cdr3_aa: CASSLKSSSSGANVLTF
clone_size: few; d_call: NA; v_call: TRBV27; j_call: TRBJ1-5; cdr3_nt: TGTGCCAGCAGTTTTGGTTCAAGTCAGCCCCAGCATTTT; cdr3_aa: CASSFGSSQPQHF
clone_size: NA; d_call: TRBD1; v_call: TRBV30; j_call: TRBJ1-2; cdr3_nt: TGTGCCTGGAGCTGGGGCACAGGGGCGGTGGGCTACACCTTC; cdr3_aa: CAWSWGTGAVGYTF
clone_size: NA; d_call: NA; v_call: TRBV7-2; j_call: TRBJ2-5; cdr3_nt: TGTGCCAGCACCTTAGTTTCGGGGCTAGGGCGGGAGACCCAGTACTTC; cdr3_aa: CASTLVSGLGRETQYF
clone_size: NA; d_call: NA; v_call: TRBV3-1; j_call: TRBJ1-1; cdr3_nt: TGTGCCAGCAGCCAAGATAGGTCCAGGGGCATGAACACTGAAGCTTTCTTT; cdr3_aa: CASSQDRSRGMNTEAFF